Below, one TCR beta chain is given with its context. No antigen is known for it. PCR was performed using 60 Vbeta and 13 Jbeta primers. The assay was immunoSEQ multiplex PCR, and TCRdb's table has in-frame clones only and misses some. The repertoire holds about 150,000 clones, with 82% as singletons. This sample was taken from a study of cytomegalovirus exposure and HLA in healthy donors. Whole-study findings and limits: Reportedly, fewer N-insertions than the approximately 610-donor mean appeared in an Asian-associated ancestry cluster in a later analysis.

Germline V CDR1 and CDR2: SGHDN, FVKESK. This CDR3 comprises 16 residues. V dropped 0 bases and J dropped 1 base, with 10 bases sitting between them. This rearrangement joins TRBV14 to TRBJ2-1; D possibly corresponds to TRBD2 (5 bases). Sequencing was done on a sample of PBMCs. This receptor was identified in a woman aged 45-65 years in good health and CMV-seropositive. CDR3 in DNA: TGTGCCAGCAGCCAAGATCTAAGAGGGTCCTACAATGAGCAGTTCTTC. Its translation: CASSQDLRGSYNEQFF.